The 30 T cell receptor beta chains presented below share a single source sample, sequenced in a study of cytomegalovirus exposure and HLA in healthy donors. This PCR relied on a set of 60 Vbeta primers and 13 Jbeta primers. Produced via immunoSEQ multiplex PCR; TCRdb's table is partial and in-frame only. The sample table includes 50,000 to 70,000 clones. Sequences were obtained from PBMCs. These receptor sequences come from a woman in her late teens or twenties in good health and CMV-seronegative.

The chain uses TRBV25-1 and TRBJ1-2; TRBD1 agrees at 7 bases. There are 16 residues in the CDR3. CDR1 and CDR2 (germline): MGHDK, SYGVNS. The ends lost 3 bases at V and 4 bases at J; junction bases unmatched: 11. The CDR3 nucleotides read TGTGCCAGCAGTGATTGGGATGGACAGGTATTCTATGGCTACACCTTC. As protein: CASSDWDGQVFYGYTF.

The chain recombines TRBV5-4 with TRBJ2-1; 8 bases are a match to TRBD1. Trimming at V came to 4 bases and at J to 8 bases, leaving 14 bases not matched to a gene. This CDR3 is built from 16 residues. Germline loops: CDR1 SGHNT, CDR2 YYREEE (reference sequence). The CDR3 sequence: CASSTDRVRSHDEQFF. As DNA, the CDR3 is TGTGCCAGCAGCACGGACAGGGTAAGGTCACACGATGAGCAGTTCTTC.

The genes are TRBV19 and TRBJ2-1; 9 bases are shared with TRBD2. The germline CDR1 and CDR2 sequences are LNHDA and SQIVND (reference sequence). The CDR3 totals 14 residues. V lost 7 bases, J lost 7 bases, and 8 bases stayed unmatched. DNA for the CDR3: TGTGCCAGTAAGCCCAGCGGGGGGCGGAATGAGCAGTTCTTC. Protein sequence: CASKPSGGRNEQFF. Supplemented by reference TRBV19 and TRBJ2-1, the full variable domain reads DGGITQSPKYLFRKEGQNVTLSCEQNLNHDAMYWYRQDPGQGLRLIYYSQIVNDFQKGDIAEGYSVSREKKESFPLTVTSAQKNPTAFYLCASKPSGGRNEQFFGPGTRLTVL.

The chain is built from TRBV6-4 and TRBJ2-3, with TRBD2 matching 8 bases. There are 16 residues in the CDR3. V was clipped by 7 bases and J by 3 bases; unmatched bases: 12. Germline V gives CDR1 MRHNA, CDR2 SNTAGT. The CDR3: CASNRQLSGGTDTQYF. The CDR3 DNA is TGTGCCAGCAACCGCCAACTAAGCGGGGGAACAGATACGCAGTATTTT.

J is TRBJ1-2 and V is TRBV25-1; D possibly corresponds to TRBD1 (6 bases). V was shortened by 7 bases and J by 3 bases, with 18 bases between the two germline ends. The CDR3 has 15 residues. CDR1 and CDR2 (germline): MGHDK, SYGVNS. CDR3 residues: CASTKGTNPYYGYTF. The CDR3 nucleotides are TGTGCCAGCACCAAGGGGACAAATCCCTACTATGGCTACACCTTC.

The rearrangement links TRBV6-1 to TRBJ1-2, with 10 nucleotides matching TRBD1. The germline CDR1 and CDR2 sequences are MNHNS and SASEGT. CDR3 size: 17 residues. Germline trimming cut 3 bases from V and 4 bases from J; bases unmatched to any gene: 11. The CDR3 here is CASSEDLTGGTTYGYTF. The CDR3 DNA reads TGTGCCAGCAGTGAGGATTTGACAGGGGGCACGACCTATGGCTACACCTTC.

The chain employs TRBV28 and TRBJ1-2; possibly TRBD1 for D (5 bases). Trimming shortened V by 2 bases and J by 8 bases, and 9 bases separated the two germline ends. CDR1 MDHEN and CDR2 SYDVKM come from the germline V gene. The CDR3 has 12 amino acids. The CDR3 region has the DNA TGTGCCAGCAGTTTAATGGGGGGGGGCTACACCTTC. It translates to CASSLMGGGYTF.

The chain is built from TRBV9 and TRBJ2-5; D might be TRBD1 (5 bases). The closer fit of TRBJ2-7 to the DNA end suggests the J call may be wrong. CDR1 is SGDLS and CDR2 is YYNGEE in the germline V gene. The CDR3 is 14 amino acids. CDR3 in amino acids: CASSAQVDRGEQYF. The CDR3 bases are TGTGCCAGCAGCGCGCAGGTGGATAGGGGCGAGCAGTACTTC.

The chain employs TRBV14 and TRBJ2-3, with a tentative D call TRBD2 (6 bases). This CDR3 is 17 amino acids long. The V end lost 4 bases, the J end lost 1 base, and 18 bases lay between the germline ends. The germline V gene has CDR1 SGHDN and CDR2 FVKESK. For the CDR3, the DNA is TGTGCCAGCAGCCGGGACTCAAGAACCCGGGGCACAGATACGCAGTATTTT. This codes for CASSRDSRTRGTDTQYF.

The chain is built from TRBV2 and TRBJ1-6, with D maybe TRBD1 (5 bases). The CDR3 runs 14 residues. Trimming left V 6 bases short and J 5 bases short, with 11 bases between. Germline CDR1 and CDR2: SNHLY and FYNNEI. This CDR3 is CASRRQYDNSPLHF. The CDR3 DNA is TGTGCCAGCAGGAGACAGTACGATAATTCACCCCTCCACTTT.

The chain recombines TRBV6-1 with TRBJ2-2; 8 bases match TRBD2. The germline gives CDR1 MNHNS, CDR2 SASEGT. The CDR3 loop spans 15 amino acids. Trimming removed 6 bases from V and 1 base from J; junction bases left unmatched: 4. DNA of the CDR3: TGTGCCAGCAGGCCCGGGGGGGTGAACACCGGGGAGCTGTTTTTT. Protein product: CASRPGGVNTGELFF.

The rearrangement links TRBV11-2 to TRBJ1-2; 8 nucleotides agree with TRBD1. Germline CDR1 SGHAT, CDR2 FQNNGV. CDR3 length: 14 residues. Losses at the gene ends were 4 bases for V and 4 bases for J; bases not matched to a gene: 5. The DNA of the CDR3 is TGTGCCAGCAGCTGGACAGGGAGTGTCTATGGCTACACCTTC. It yields the protein CASSWTGSVYGYTF.

The CDR3 here is CASSTQDWETLYGYTF. The CDR3 DNA sequence: TGTGCCAGCAGCACTCAGGACTGGGAGACTCTCTATGGCTACACCTTC. The rearrangement links TRBV13 to TRBJ1-2; D gene unclear. The CDR3 is made up of 16 amino acids. V was cut by 5 bases and J by 4 bases, with 20 bases left in between. Germline assignment: CDR1 PRHDT and CDR2 FYEKMQ (reference sequence).

This chain joins TRBV29-1 and TRBJ2-4; 8 bases line up with TRBD1. Germline assignment: CDR1 SQVTM and CDR2 ANQGSEA. The trim removed 6 bases at V and 7 bases at J, leaving 17 bases unmatched. The length of the CDR3 is 16 residues. The CDR3 bases are TGCAGCGTGGACAGGGATTACGGGTTTTGTAGGAACATTCAGTACTTC. Translation: CSVDRDYGFCRNIQYF.

CDR3 DNA: TGTGCCAGCACGGGCCAGGGCTACGAGCAGTACTTC. Its translation: CASTGQGYEQYF. V usage is TRBV25-1 and J usage is TRBJ2-7; D perhaps matches TRBD1 (5 bases). Germline values: CDR1 MGHDK, CDR2 SYGVNS. V gave up 7 bases and J gave up 3 bases, with 10 bases separating them. This CDR3 is built from 12 residues.

The CDR3 DNA reads as TGTGCCAGCAGTTCCGGGACAGGGGCTGATGGCTACACCTTC. Protein product: CASSSGTGADGYTF. This chain connects TRBV27 to TRBJ1-2; 10 positions match TRBD1. With V trimmed by 4 bases and J by 6 bases, 5 bases remained unmatched. The length of the CDR3 is 14 residues. Germline CDR1 MNHEY, CDR2 SMNVEV (reference sequence).

V and J are TRBV13 and TRBJ2-3; D is perhaps TRBD1 (5 bases). CDR1 is PRHDT, CDR2 FYEKMQ, per germline (reference sequence). This CDR3 comprises 11 residues. V dropped 8 bases and J dropped 9 bases, with 12 bases sitting between them. The CDR3 reads CASAQGQTQYF. Written as DNA, the CDR3 is TGTGCCAGCGCCCAGGGCCAAACGCAGTATTTT.

The CDR3 DNA reads as TGTGCCAGCAGACCCGGGACAGGGGGGGACAATGAGCAGTTCTTC. Its translation is CASRPGTGGDNEQFF. The gene calls are TRBV6-4 and TRBJ2-1, with 11 bases identical to TRBD1. Trimming at V came to 6 bases and at J to 5 bases, leaving 6 bases not matched to a gene. CDR1 is MRHNA, CDR2 SNTAGT, per germline. The CDR3 runs to 15 residues.

In nucleotides, the CDR3 is TGTGCCAGCAGCGGGACAGGGCCCCAGCCCCAGCATTTT. Translation: CASSGTGPQPQHF. J is TRBJ1-5 and V is TRBV25-1; 9 positions agree with TRBD1. V dropped 6 bases and J dropped 7; count of bases not matched to a gene: 4. This CDR3 comprises 13 residues. From germline, CDR1 is MGHDK and CDR2 SYGVNS.

This chain uses TRBV6-1 with TRBJ1-1, with D perhaps TRBD1 (5 bases). Trimming took 5 bases from V and 0 from J, leaving 13 bases between them. The CDR3 spans 15 residues. The V gene's germline CDR1 is MNHNS and CDR2 SASEGT. The CDR3 DNA reads as TGTGCCAGCAGTCCCCATCGGGGGGTGAACACTGAAGCTTTCTTT. This codes for CASSPHRGVNTEAFF.

This chain uses TRBV6-5 with TRBJ1-1; tentatively, D is TRBD1 (6 bases). V gave up 4 bases and J gave up 0 bases, with 12 bases separating them. The CDR3 length is 15 residues. The germline V gene has CDR1 MNHEY and CDR2 SVGAGI. CDR3 sequence reads: CASSSHDRMNTEAFF. In DNA, the CDR3 is TGTGCCAGCAGTTCCCATGACAGGATGAACACTGAAGCTTTCTTT.

This chain connects TRBV30 to TRBJ2-5; no definite D call. CDR1 is GTSNPN, CDR2 SVGIG, per germline (reference sequence). The length of the CDR3 is 12 residues. V gave up 2 bases and J gave up 4 bases, with 8 bases separating them. DNA of the CDR3: TGTGCCTGGAGTAACCCAGGAGAGACCCAGTACTTC. Its protein is CAWSNPGETQYF.

The rearrangement links TRBV27 to TRBJ2-7; 7 bases are shared with TRBD1. The germline CDR1 and CDR2 sequences are MNHEY and SMNVEV (reference sequence). V was clipped by 2 bases and J by 0 bases; unmatched bases: 1. This CDR3 is 14 amino acids long. The CDR3 region has the DNA TGTGCCAGCAGTTTAAGGACAGGCTCCTACGAGCAGTACTTC. Amino acids: CASSLRTGSYEQYF.

The chain is built from TRBV6-5 and TRBJ1-2; D might be TRBD1 (5 bases). Germline lookup yields CDR1 MNHEY and CDR2 SVGAGI. This CDR3 has 12 amino acids. Deletions cut 0 bases from V and 10 bases from J, with 9 bases between. CDR3 in DNA: TGTGCCAGCAGTTACTCGGAGGGGATCTACACCTTC. Translating it yields CASSYSEGIYTF.

V gene TRBV6-4 combines with J gene TRBJ2-3; 14 bases are shared with TRBD2. This CDR3 contains 16 residues. V lost 0 bases, J lost 4 bases, and 0 bases stayed unmatched. The V gene's germline CDR1 is MRHNA and CDR2 SNTAGT. As DNA, the CDR3 is TGTGCCAGCAGTGACTCGACTAGCGGGGGGGCAGATACGCAGTATTTT. Residues: CASSDSTSGGADTQYF.

This rearrangement joins TRBV2 to TRBJ2-1; D may be TRBD2 (7 bases). Trimming shortened V by 8 bases and J by 4 bases, and 12 bases separated the two germline ends. CDR3 length: 13 amino acids. Looked up from germline, CDR1 is SNHLY and CDR2 is FYNNEI. The CDR3 protein is CASGRGAYNEQFF. The CDR3 DNA sequence: TGTGCCAGCGGGAGGGGGGCTTACAATGAGCAGTTCTTC.

The V call is TRBV18, the J call TRBJ1-1, with D perhaps matching TRBD1 (5 bases). The CDR3 spans 13 residues. Trimming took off 4 bases at V and 1 base at J, with 7 bases between the two ends. The germline CDR1 and CDR2 sequences are KGHSH and LQKENI. CDR3 amino acids: CASSHDRNTEAFF. CDR3 coding DNA: TGTGCCAGCTCACACGACAGGAACACTGAAGCTTTCTTT. The full variable domain, completed using reference TRBV18 and TRBJ1-1, is NAGVMQNPRHLVRRRGQEARLRCSPMKGHSHVYWYRQLPEEGLKFMVYLQKENIIDESGMPKERFSAEFPKEGPSILRIQQVVRGDSAAYFCASSHDRNTEAFFGQGTRLTVV.

CDR3 DNA sequence: TGTGCCAGCAGTGAACTAGCGGTCTACGAGCAGTACTTC. This gives the protein CASSELAVYEQYF. This chain links TRBV6-1 with TRBJ2-7; TRBD2 matches at 7 bases. The CDR3 extends over 13 amino acids. The V gene's germline CDR1 is MNHNS and CDR2 SASEGT. The junction had 1 base not matched to a gene; V was cut back by 2 bases and J by 3 bases.

The chain has TRBV9 and TRBJ2-6, with D possibly TRBD2 on 5 matching bases. This CDR3 is 16 amino acids long. The V gene lost 2 bases and the J gene lost 0 bases, with 9 bases spanning the gap. Germline V CDR1 and CDR2: SGDLS, YYNGEE. CDR3 nucleotide sequence: TGTGCCAGCAGCGTGACGGACTTCTCTGGGGCCAACGTCCTGACTTTC. This codes for CASSVTDFSGANVLTF.

The gene calls are TRBV30 and TRBJ2-1, with 7 bases aligning to TRBD1. CDR1 is GTSNPN and CDR2 is SVGIG in the germline V gene (reference sequence). The junction had 10 bases not matched to a gene; V was cut back by 3 bases and J by 8 bases. This CDR3 comprises 14 residues. For the CDR3, the DNA is TGTGCCTGGAGCCTAGGGACAGTACGGGATGAGCAGTTCTTC. Its protein is CAWSLGTVRDEQFF.